The 18 T cell receptor beta chains below come from one sample, sequenced in a study of vaccination and CD4 T cells after COVID-19. Researchers used the Oncomine TCR Beta short-read assay to sequence DNA from cultured CD4+ T cells. Via MiXCR, TCRdb re-called the PCR reads, giving one row per CDR3 protein. Of about 16,000 distinct CDR3 sequences in the sample, roughly 51% were seen once. Sample treatment: approximately nine-day PBMC culture with coronavirus spike peptide pools or control peptides (ViraFEST assay). These receptors have no identified antigens. The sequencing used cultured CD4+ T cells from blood, collected after SARS-CoV-2 vaccination. These receptors all stem from a human donor with COVID-19.

This chain joins TRBV7-2 and TRBJ2-7, with D possibly matching TRBD2 (7 bases). The CDR3 totals 13 residues. The germline CDR1 and CDR2 sequences are SGHTA and FQGNSA. CDR3 nucleotide sequence: TGTGGCACCTCTCGGGGGGCCTCCTACGAGCAGTACTTC. It specifies CGTSRGASYEQYF.

The genes are TRBV5-5 and TRBJ1-1; D gene unclear. This CDR3 spans 16 amino acids. With 0 bases removed from V and 1 base from J, the gap between germline ends came to 13 bases. Germline CDR1 and CDR2: SGHKS and YYEKEE (reference sequence). In DNA form, the CDR3 reads TGTGCCAGCAGCTTGGAGGGCATAGGTGGGAACACTGAAGCTTTCTTT. Translated: CASSLEGIGGNTEAFF.

The chain carries TRBV20-1 and TRBJ1-5; the D gene is possibly TRBD1 (5 bases). The CDR3 is 15 amino acids. Germline V gene sequence: CDR1 DFQATT, CDR2 SNEGSKA (reference sequence). The ends were cut back, 3 bases at V and 6 bases at J, with 18 bases in the middle. The CDR3 protein is CSASRDGAAGQPQHF. As DNA, the CDR3 is TGCAGTGCTAGCAGGGACGGAGCTGCCGGTCAGCCCCAGCATTTT.

The chain uses TRBV19 and TRBJ1-2; weak D call: TRBD1 (6 bases). This CDR3 has 14 residues. Germline V gives CDR1 LNHDA, CDR2 SQIVND (reference sequence). Between the trimmed V and J ends, which lost 3 bases and 4 bases, there was a span of 12 bases. This chain's CDR3 is CASSIMGAGYGYTF. The CDR3 nucleotides are TGTGCCAGTAGTATTATGGGGGCAGGCTATGGCTACACCTTC.

This clonotype was observed a handful of times. This sequence joins TRBV7-2 and TRBJ1-1, with unresolved D. CDR1 is SGHTA, CDR2 FQGNSA, per germline. Trimming left V 0 bases short and J 1 base short, with 9 bases between. This CDR3 is built from 15 residues. CDR3 nucleotide sequence: TGTGCCAGCAGCTTAGCGTCGGGGTCGAACACTGAAGCTTTCTTT. Translating it yields CASSLASGSNTEAFF.

The chain employs TRBV6-1 and TRBJ1-1; TRBD1 is a possible D gene (6 bases). The CDR3 totals 15 residues. Trimming took off 2 bases at V and 7 bases at J, with 17 bases between the two ends. Looked up from germline, CDR1 is MNHNS and CDR2 is SASEGT. CDR3 sequence reads: CASSEMIGIGGEAFF. CDR3 DNA sequence: TGTGCCAGCAGTGAAATGATTGGGATAGGGGGTGAAGCTTTCTTT.

This chain joins TRBV21-1 and TRBJ2-7; the D call in the table, TRBD2, was not verified against the DNA. TRBV21-1 has pseudogene status. This CDR3 has 15 residues. CDR3 loop: CASSKGGGNLYEQYF. DNA for the CDR3: TGTGCCAGCAGCAAAGGTGGAGGAAACCTCTACGAGCAGTACTTC.

The chain is built from TRBV6-1 and TRBJ1-5, with a tentative D call TRBD1 (5 bases). CDR1 is MNHNS, CDR2 SASEGT, per germline. V was cut by 8 bases and J by 7 bases, with 15 bases left in between. The CDR3 sequence is 13 residues long. The CDR3 region has the DNA TGTGCCAGCGCTACGGCGCAGGGCCAGCCCCAGCATTTT. Protein sequence: CASATAQGQPQHF.

This chain joins TRBV19 and TRBJ2-3; D gene unclear. The CDR3 spans 14 residues. Germline assignment: CDR1 LNHDA and CDR2 SQIVND (reference sequence). V was clipped by 7 bases and J by 4 bases, with 15 bases between them. The CDR3 loop is CASTAELKSDTQYF. CDR3 DNA sequence: TGTGCCAGTACCGCAGAACTGAAGTCAGATACGCAGTATTTT.

This chain joins TRBV6-1 and TRBJ2-7, with D possibly being TRBD2 (7 bases). V was cut by 1 base and J by 4 bases, with 14 bases left in between. In germline, CDR1 is MNHNS, CDR2 SASEGT. The CDR3 consists of 15 residues. DNA for the CDR3: TGTGCCAGCAGTGAAGGGTCGGGAGGACAGTACGAGCAGTACTTC. It encodes CASSEGSGGQYEQYF.

The chain uses TRBV6-5 and TRBJ2-3, with D possibly TRBD1 on 6 matching bases. Looked up from germline, CDR1 is MNHEY and CDR2 is SVGAGI. Trimming pared 4 bases from V and 2 bases from J, leaving 16 bases between. The CDR3 runs to 16 residues. CDR3 in amino acids: CASSFGQQRDTDTQYF. DNA of the CDR3: TGTGCCAGCAGTTTCGGACAGCAACGCGACACAGATACGCAGTATTTT.

The J gene is TRBJ2-3, the V gene TRBV20-1; 10 bases agree with TRBD1. This CDR3 is 17 amino acids long. Germline trimming cut 5 bases from V and 4 bases from J; bases unmatched to any gene: 15. Looked up from germline, CDR1 is DFQATT and CDR2 is SNEGSKA (reference sequence). CDR3 sequence (DNA): TGCAGTGCTGGAAAACCCCCGGGACAGGGGTGGGCAGATACGCAGTATTTT. Encoded protein: CSAGKPPGQGWADTQYF.

This clonotype was observed a few times. The CDR3 region has the DNA TGTGCCAGCAGTGAAGGGTTGGGGACCCAGTACTTC. This sequence encodes CASSEGLGTQYF. The rearrangement links TRBV2 to TRBJ2-5; D not certain. V was clipped by 1 base and J by 7 bases, with 7 bases between them. CDR3 length: 12 amino acids. CDR1 is SNHLY and CDR2 is FYNNEI in the germline V gene. Full variable domain (remainder filled in from reference TRBV2 and TRBJ2-5): EPEVTQTPSHQVTQMGQEVILRCVPISNHLYFYWYRQILGQKVEFLVSFYNNEISEKSEIFDDQFSVERPDGSNFTLKIRSTKLEDSAMYFCASSEGLGTQYFGPGTRLLVL.

This clonotype occurred a few times. The CDR3 sequence is CASSLGEVVNEQFF. The CDR3 coding sequence is TGTGCCAGCAGCTTAGGTGAGGTGGTAAATGAGCAGTTCTTC. J is TRBJ2-1 and V is TRBV11-3; D ambiguous. The CDR3 is 14 amino acids. Germline-derived CDR1 and CDR2 are SGHNT and YENEEA. V lost 1 base to trimming and J lost 7 bases, with 11 bases between them.

The rearrangement links TRBV20-1 to TRBJ2-5; D uncertain. With 0 bases removed from V and 9 bases from J, the gap between germline ends came to 8 bases. CDR1 DFQATT and CDR2 SNEGSKA come from the germline V gene (reference sequence). There are 11 residues in the CDR3. The CDR3 here is CSARDPTSQYF. The CDR3 nucleotides read TGCAGTGCTAGAGATCCCACTTCCCAGTACTTC.

The chain is built from TRBV6-5 and TRBJ1-2; D may be TRBD1 (6 bases). V was trimmed by 1 base and J by 0 bases, leaving 9 bases between them. CDR3 length: 15 residues. The V gene's germline CDR1 is MNHEY and CDR2 SVGAGI. The CDR3 DNA follows: TGTGCCAGCAGTTACTACAGGGAGGCTAACTATGGCTACACCTTC. It codes for CASSYYREANYGYTF.

The rearrangement links TRBV2 to TRBJ2-1, with 15 bases identical to TRBD2. V lost 8 bases and J lost 2; bases outside the gene matches: 7. Germline values: CDR1 SNHLY, CDR2 FYNNEI. The CDR3 covers 17 residues. The CDR3 loop is CASRTSGGALPYNEQFF. The CDR3 bases are TGTGCCAGCCGGACTAGCGGGGGGGCTTTGCCCTACAATGAGCAGTTCTTC.

The chain is built from TRBV24-1 and TRBJ2-3; 12 bases match TRBD2. The germline V gene has CDR1 KGHDR and CDR2 SFDVKD. V gave up 5 bases and J gave up 5 bases; unmatched junction bases: 4. This CDR3 contains 15 residues. The CDR3 loop reads CATSGTSGGRDTQYF. The CDR3 coding sequence is TGTGCCACCAGTGGTACTAGCGGGGGGCGAGATACGCAGTATTTT.